The clone carrying this T cell receptor (beta chain) was detected only a few times. No antigen is known for it. TCRdb independently ran MiXCR on the RT-PCR reads; one entry per CDR3 protein. The sample contains hundreds of thousands of distinct CDR3 sequences, approximately 7.1% of which appear only once. Germline CDR1 SGHRS, CDR2 YFSETQ. V was shortened by 4 bases and J by 0 bases, with 14 bases between the two germline ends. The CDR3 is 16 amino acids. The data originate from a study of response to subunit inactivated influenza vaccine. The study, taken as a whole, reports: Researchers suggested that each seasonal influenza vaccination recruits few new T cells.

This rearrangement joins TRBV5-1 to TRBJ2-1; D unclear. The receptor comes from a man aged 45 to 70 who received an inactivated influenza vaccine. This material consisted of PBMCs from blood, taken around 25 months after vaccination. The CDR3 here is CASSILSWSSYNEQFF. The DNA for the CDR3 is TGCGCCAGCAGCATATTGAGCTGGAGCTCCTACAATGAGCAGTTCTTC.